The rows below give T cell receptor beta chains drawn from one sample of a study of spatial heterogeneity in lung cancer. TCRdb called the 5' RACE reads again in MiXCR, with one record for every CDR3 protein. The sample yields hundreds of distinct CDR3 sequences, about 35% seen once. The source was normal lung tissue next to the tumor, collected at surgery. The receptors come from a male donor with early-stage non-small cell lung cancer. CDR3s include the opening cysteine and the closing phenylalanine or tryptophan. A D gene is named only where the DNA matches it firmly. Clone size is shown for a subset of rows, as once, few, many or a class of expanded clone.

abundance	d_gene	v_gene	j_gene	CDR3aa	CDR3nt
-	-	TRBV7-9	TRBJ1-1	CASSLVRWDVGPEAFF	TGTGCCAGCAGCTTGGTCAGGTGGGACGTCGGACCCGAAGCTTTCTTT
-	TRBD2	TRBV5-1	TRBJ2-1	CASSWTSGGKGYNEQFF	TGCGCCAGCAGTTGGACTAGCGGGGGAAAGGGGTACAATGAGCAGTTCTTC
medium-sized	-	TRBV4-2	TRBJ1-1	CASSQFLIGEGNTEAFF	TGTGCCAGCAGCCAATTCCTCATCGGAGAAGGGAACACTGAAGCTTTCTTT
medium-sized	-	TRBV10-3	TRBJ2-3	CAVGQTNEDTQYF	TGTGCCGTAGGACAGACAAACGAAGATACGCAGTATTTT
few	-	TRBV18	TRBJ2-7	CASSPPTYEQYF	TGTGCCAGCTCACCACCGACCTACGAGCAGTACTTC
few	-	TRBV2	TRBJ2-7	CASSRGIRDASSYEQYF	TGTGCCAGCAGCCGCGGAATCCGGGACGCCAGCTCCTACGAGCAGTACTTC
few	TRBD2	TRBV29-1	TRBJ2-5	CSVEMSGGAETQYF	TGCAGCGTTGAAATGTCCGGGGGGGCAGAGACCCAGTACTTC
-	-	TRBV3-1	TRBJ2-7	CASSQDLGAAGNNYEQYF	TGTGCCAGCAGCCAAGATCTGGGAGCGGCAGGGAACAACTACGAGCAGTACTTC
medium-sized	-	TRBV5-1	TRBJ1-1	CASSLGDAEWNTEAFF	TGCGCCAGCAGCTTGGGGGATGCAGAATGGAACACTGAAGCTTTCTTT
medium-sized	-	TRBV20-1	TRBJ1-5	CSASPAGSDNQPQHF	TGCAGTGCTAGCCCTGCGGGATCCGACAATCAGCCCCAGCATTTT
-	TRBD2	TRBV6-6	TRBJ2-7	CASSWTSGRGEQYF	TGTGCCAGCAGCTGGACTAGCGGGAGAGGCGAGCAGTACTTC
large	-	TRBV11-3	TRBJ2-7	CASSFSSQSEQYF	TGTGCCAGCAGCTTCTCGTCCCAAAGTGAGCAGTACTTC
-	-	TRBV20-1	TRBJ2-7	CSARDSGAGHEQYF	TGCAGTGCTAGAGACTCAGGGGCAGGCCACGAGCAGTACTTC
-	TRBD1	TRBV10-3	TRBJ1-1	CAISERGQMDTEAFF	TGTGCCATCAGTGAAAGGGGGCAGATGGACACTGAAGCTTTCTTT
-	-	TRBV4-1	TRBJ2-5	CASSQGPGRETQYF	TGCGCCAGCAGCCAAGGTCCGGGGAGAGAGACCCAGTACTTC
large	-	TRBV4-1	TRBJ2-7	CASSPQRRGLDEQYF	TGCGCCAGCAGCCCTCAACGGAGGGGCTTGGACGAGCAGTACTTC
-	-	TRBV6-2/TRBV6-3	TRBJ1-1	CASNQGSEAFF	TGTGCCAGCAACCAGGGATCTGAAGCTTTCTTT
hyperexpanded	-	TRBV6-5	TRBJ2-7	CASSYSKGSEQYF	TGTGCCAGCAGTTACTCGAAGGGGTCCGAGCAGTACTTC
medium-sized	TRBD1	TRBV12-3/TRBV12-4	TRBJ2-3	CASSSRQGRTDTQYF	TGTGCCAGCAGTTCCAGACAGGGCCGCACAGATACGCAGTATTTT
large	TRBD1	TRBV7-2	TRBJ1-5	CASSPLRGSNQPQHF	TGTGCCAGCAGCCCCCTCAGGGGGAGCAATCAGCCCCAGCATTTT
medium-sized	-	TRBV2	TRBJ2-2	CASRVSSPSTGELFF	TGTGCCAGCAGAGTAAGCAGTCCGTCCACCGGGGAGCTGTTTTTT
large	-	TRBV28	TRBJ1-5	CASSSSQFGQPQHF	TGTGCCAGCAGTTCATCACAATTCGGTCAGCCCCAGCATTTT
few	-	TRBV29-1	TRBJ1-1	CSVPRWEGRMNTEAFF	TGCAGCGTCCCCCGATGGGAGGGGCGGATGAACACTGAAGCTTTCTTT
large	-	TRBV7-3	TRBJ2-1	CASSLRMGVYNEQFF	TGTGCCAGCAGCTTAAGGATGGGGGTATACAATGAGCAGTTCTTC
large	TRBD2	TRBV7-8	TRBJ2-3	CASSLGLAGSSTDTQYF	TGTGCCAGCAGCTTAGGGCTAGCGGGATCTAGCACAGATACGCAGTATTTT
few	-	TRBV18	TRBJ2-5	CASSPQETQYF	TGTGCCAGCTCACCGCAAGAGACCCAGTACTTC
medium-sized	TRBD2	TRBV29-1	TRBJ2-1	CSVGPGLAGGVSYNEQFF	TGCAGCGTTGGTCCGGGACTAGCGGGGGGGGTATCCTACAATGAGCAGTTCTTC
-	TRBD2	TRBV2	TRBJ2-3	CASTGLARTDTQYF	TGTGCCAGCACCGGACTAGCGCGAACAGATACGCAGTATTTT
-	-	TRBV29-1	TRBJ1-1	CSVGGQDTEAFF	TGCAGCGTTGGGGGCCAGGACACTGAAGCTTTCTTT
-	-	TRBV7-9	TRBJ1-2	CASSFTQMVHTF	TGTGCCAGCAGCTTTACCCAGATGGTTCACACCTTC
-	TRBD1	TRBV7-9	TRBJ2-2	CASSPPGQGGTGELFF	TGTGCCAGCAGCCCGCCGGGACAGGGAGGTACCGGGGAGCTGTTTTTT
-	-	TRBV18	TRBJ2-7	CASSPSMGGVDEQYF	TGTGCCAGCTCACCTTCGATGGGGGGCGTTGACGAGCAGTACTTC
-	TRBD1	TRBV28	TRBJ1-5	CASSLSGQGAGQPQHF	TGTGCCAGCAGTTTATCGGGACAGGGAGCCGGTCAGCCCCAGCATTTT
-	TRBD2	TRBV29-1	TRBJ2-1	CSVEIGLRESFYNEQFF	TGCAGCGTTGAAATAGGGCTGCGGGAGAGTTTCTACAATGAGCAGTTCTTC
-	-	TRBV4-1	TRBJ1-2	CASSQIPAPPSNYGYTF	TGCGCCAGCAGCCAAATCCCGGCGCCTCCATCGAACTATGGCTACACCTTC
-	-	TRBV3-1	TRBJ1-2	CASSPGQTAQYGYTF	TGTGCCAGCAGTCCAGGACAGACGGCGCAGTATGGCTACACCTTC
large	-	TRBV6-1	TRBJ2-1	CASSEGLENNEQFF	TGTGCCAGCAGTGAAGGGCTCGAGAACAATGAGCAGTTCTTC
few	-	TRBV20-1	TRBJ2-1	CSARPFRGAAYNEQFF	TGCAGTGCAAGGCCGTTTAGGGGGGCCGCCTACAATGAGCAGTTCTTC
once	-	TRBV5-6	TRBJ2-5	CASSLDSRRTQYF	TGTGCCAGCAGCTTGGACAGTCGGCGAACCCAGTACTTC
medium-sized	TRBD2	TRBV28	TRBJ2-1	CATIFREGGNEQFF	TGTGCCACCATCTTCCGGGAGGGGGGGAATGAGCAGTTCTTC
large	-	TRBV28	TRBJ2-7	CASSLMSSYEQYF	TGTGCCAGCAGTTTGATGAGCTCCTACGAGCAGTACTTC
once	TRBD1	TRBV10-2	TRBJ2-6	CASRRQGQKSSGANVLTF	TGCGCCAGCAGGAGACAGGGACAAAAGAGCTCTGGGGCCAACGTCCTGACTTTC
few	TRBD2	TRBV10-3	TRBJ2-1	CAISETLAGVGDEQFF	TGTGCCATCAGTGAGACCCTAGCGGGGGTAGGTGATGAGCAGTTCTTC
large	-	TRBV28	TRBJ1-2	CASSLIIRRDYGYTF	TGTGCCAGCAGTTTAATTATCCGGCGGGACTATGGCTACACCTTC
-	-	TRBV20-1	TRBJ1-4	CSVGGAANEKLFF	TGCAGTGTGGGTGGCGCGGCTAATGAAAAACTGTTTTTT
few	TRBD1	TRBV5-1	TRBJ2-1	CASSRDRESYNEQFF	TGCGCCAGCAGCAGGGACAGGGAATCCTACAATGAGCAGTTCTTC
medium-sized	-	TRBV6-5	TRBJ2-1	CASSYLSARGEQFF	TGTGCCAGCAGTTACCTTTCCGCCCGGGGAGAGCAGTTCTTC
-	-	TRBV5-1	TRBJ2-3	CASSLRQISKDTQYF	TGCGCCAGCAGCCTCCGACAGATCAGCAAAGATACGCAGTATTTT
-	-	TRBV7-2	TRBJ2-7	CASSLGQASSYEQYF	TGTGCCAGCAGCTTAGGACAGGCGAGCTCCTACGAGCAGTACTTC
-	-	TRBV7-9	TRBJ2-2	CASSSEIGVPGELFF	TGTGCCAGCAGCTCCGAGATAGGGGTCCCCGGGGAGCTGTTTTTT
-	-	TRBV29-1	TRBJ2-3	CSVEVRADTQYF	TGCAGCGTTGAGGTCCGAGCGGATACGCAGTATTTT
large	-	TRBV13	TRBJ2-5	CASSSLRGGETQYF	TGTGCCAGCAGCTCACTCCGAGGGGGAGAGACCCAGTACTTC
medium-sized	-	TRBV7-3	TRBJ2-2	CASSSVALGTGELFF	TGTGCCAGCAGCTCCGTCGCCTTGGGCACCGGGGAGCTGTTTTTT
few	TRBD1	TRBV7-9	TRBJ1-1	CASSSLTGRNTEAFF	TGTGCCAGCAGCTCCTTGACAGGGAGAAACACTGAAGCTTTCTTT
medium-sized	TRBD2	TRBV9	TRBJ2-1	CASSDRTSGTGNEQFF	TGTGCCAGCAGCGACCGAACTAGCGGGACTGGAAATGAGCAGTTCTTC
-	-	TRBV7-9	TRBJ2-3	CASSYGDMRTDTQYF	TGTGCCAGCAGCTACGGCGACATGCGCACAGATACGCAGTATTTT